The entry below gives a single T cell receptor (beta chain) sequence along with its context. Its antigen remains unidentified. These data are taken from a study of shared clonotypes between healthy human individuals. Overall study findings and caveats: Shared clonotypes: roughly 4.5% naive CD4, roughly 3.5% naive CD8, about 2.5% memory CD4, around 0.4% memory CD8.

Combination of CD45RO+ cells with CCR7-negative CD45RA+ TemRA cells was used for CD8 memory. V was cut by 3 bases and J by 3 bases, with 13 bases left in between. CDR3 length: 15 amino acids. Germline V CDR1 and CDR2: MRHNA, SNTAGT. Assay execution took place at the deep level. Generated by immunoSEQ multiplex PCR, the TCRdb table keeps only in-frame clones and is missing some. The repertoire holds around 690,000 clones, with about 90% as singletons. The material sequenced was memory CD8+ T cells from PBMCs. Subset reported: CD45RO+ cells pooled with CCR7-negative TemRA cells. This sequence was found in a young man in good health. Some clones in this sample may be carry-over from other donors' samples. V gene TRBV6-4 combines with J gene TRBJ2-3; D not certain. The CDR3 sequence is CASSESAAFTDTQYF. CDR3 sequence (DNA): TGTGCCAGCAGTGAGTCCGCGGCCTTTACAGATACGCAGTATTTT.